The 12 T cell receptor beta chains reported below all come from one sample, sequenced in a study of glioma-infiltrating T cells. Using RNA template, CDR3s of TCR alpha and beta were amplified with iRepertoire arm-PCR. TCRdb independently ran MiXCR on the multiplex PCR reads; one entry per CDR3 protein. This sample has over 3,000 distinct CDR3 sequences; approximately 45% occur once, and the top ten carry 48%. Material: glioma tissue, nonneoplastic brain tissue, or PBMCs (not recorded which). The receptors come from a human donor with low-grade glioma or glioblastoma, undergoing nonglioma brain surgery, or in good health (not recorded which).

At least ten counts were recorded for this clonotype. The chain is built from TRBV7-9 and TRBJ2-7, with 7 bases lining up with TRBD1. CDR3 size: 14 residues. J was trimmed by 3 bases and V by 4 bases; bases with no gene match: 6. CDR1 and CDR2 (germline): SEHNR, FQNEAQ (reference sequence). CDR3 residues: CASSSLDRLYEQYF. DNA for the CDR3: TGTGCCAGCAGCTCCCTGGACAGGCTCTACGAGCAGTACTTC. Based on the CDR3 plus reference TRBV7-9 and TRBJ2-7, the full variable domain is DTGVSQNPRHKITKRGQNVTFRCDPISEHNRLYWYRQTLGQGPEFLTYFQNEAQLEKSRLLSDRFSAERPKGSFSTLEIQRTEQGDSAMYLCASSSLDRLYEQYFGPGTRLTVT.

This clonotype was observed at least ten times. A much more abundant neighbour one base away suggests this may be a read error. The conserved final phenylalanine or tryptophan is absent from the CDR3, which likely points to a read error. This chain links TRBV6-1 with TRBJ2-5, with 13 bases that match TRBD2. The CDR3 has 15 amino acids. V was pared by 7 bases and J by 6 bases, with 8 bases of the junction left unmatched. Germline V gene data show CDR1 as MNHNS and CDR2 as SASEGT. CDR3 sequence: CASTTGTSGTQTQYL. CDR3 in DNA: TGTGCCAGCACCACCGGGACTAGCGGGACGCAGACCCAGTACCTC.

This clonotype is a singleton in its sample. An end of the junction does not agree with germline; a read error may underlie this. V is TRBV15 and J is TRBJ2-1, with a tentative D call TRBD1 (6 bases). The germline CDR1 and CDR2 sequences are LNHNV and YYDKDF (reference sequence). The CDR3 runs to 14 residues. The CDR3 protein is CATRRGGPRNEQFF. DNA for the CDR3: TGTGCCACCAGAAGAGGGGGACCGCGGAATGAGCAGTTCTTC.

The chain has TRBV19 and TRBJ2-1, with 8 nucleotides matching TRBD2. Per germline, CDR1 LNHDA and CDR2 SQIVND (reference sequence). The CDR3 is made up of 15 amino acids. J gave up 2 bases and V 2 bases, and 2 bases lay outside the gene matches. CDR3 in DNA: TGTGCCAGTAGTATAATGCGGGGGGCCTACAATGAGCAGTTCTTC. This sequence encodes CASSIMRGAYNEQFF. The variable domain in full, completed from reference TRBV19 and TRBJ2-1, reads DGGITQSPKYLFRKEGQNVTLSCEQNLNHDAMYWYRQDPGQGLRLIYYSQIVNDFQKGDIAEGYSVSREKKESFPLTVTSAQKNPTAFYLCASSIMRGAYNEQFFGPGTRLTVL.

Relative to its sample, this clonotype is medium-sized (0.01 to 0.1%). The CDR3 loop reads CASRLAGGSSYEQYF. The CDR3 nucleotides are TGTGCCAGCAGACTAGCGGGGGGAAGCTCCTACGAGCAGTACTTC. The rearrangement joins TRBV6-1 to TRBJ2-7, with 12 bases identical to TRBD2. Germline-derived CDR1 and CDR2 are MNHNS and SASEGT. The CDR3 covers 15 residues. Trimming cost V 6 bases and J 0 bases; bases outside gene matches: 3.

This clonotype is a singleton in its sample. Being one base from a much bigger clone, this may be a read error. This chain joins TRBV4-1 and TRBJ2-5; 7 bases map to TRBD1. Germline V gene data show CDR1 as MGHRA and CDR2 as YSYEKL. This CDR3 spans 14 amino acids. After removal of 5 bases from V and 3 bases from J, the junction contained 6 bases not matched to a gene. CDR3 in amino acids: CASSKPQGKETQYF. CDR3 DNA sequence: TGCGCCAGCAGCAAGCCACAGGGGAAAGAGACCCAGTACTTC.

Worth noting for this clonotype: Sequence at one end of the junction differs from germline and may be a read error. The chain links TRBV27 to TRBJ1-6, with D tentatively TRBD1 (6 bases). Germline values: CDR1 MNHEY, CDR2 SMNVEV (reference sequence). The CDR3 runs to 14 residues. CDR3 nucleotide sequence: TGTGCCAGAAGTTTTTCAGGGGATGATTCACCCCTCCACTTT. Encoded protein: CARSFSGDDSPLHF.

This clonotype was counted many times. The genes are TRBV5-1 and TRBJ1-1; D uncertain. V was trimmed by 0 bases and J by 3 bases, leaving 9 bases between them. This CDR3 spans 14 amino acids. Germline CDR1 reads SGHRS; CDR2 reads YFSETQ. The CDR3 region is CASSLDGGYTEAFF. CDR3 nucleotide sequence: TGCGCCAGCAGCTTGGATGGAGGGTACACTGAAGCTTTCTTT.

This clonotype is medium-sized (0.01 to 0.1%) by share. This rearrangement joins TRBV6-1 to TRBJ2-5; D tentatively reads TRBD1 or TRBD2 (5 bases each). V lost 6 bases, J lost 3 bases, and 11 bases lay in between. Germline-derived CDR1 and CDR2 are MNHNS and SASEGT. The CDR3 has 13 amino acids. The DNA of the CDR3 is TGTGCCAGCAGCCCGCAGGGAGAAGAGACCCAGTACTTC. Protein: CASSPQGEETQYF.

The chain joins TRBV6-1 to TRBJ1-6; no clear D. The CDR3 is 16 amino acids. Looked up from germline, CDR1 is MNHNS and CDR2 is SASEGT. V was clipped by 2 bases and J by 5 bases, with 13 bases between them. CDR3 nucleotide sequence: TGTGCCAGCAGTGAATTGGCTGGGAGGAATAATTCACCCCTCCACTTT. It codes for CASSELAGRNNSPLHF.

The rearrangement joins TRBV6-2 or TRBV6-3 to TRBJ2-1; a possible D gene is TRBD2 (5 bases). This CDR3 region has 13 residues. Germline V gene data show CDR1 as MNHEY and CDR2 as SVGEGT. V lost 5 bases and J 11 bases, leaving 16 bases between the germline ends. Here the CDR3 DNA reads TGTGCCAGCAGTGGATCCGGGAAGATCCAGCAGTTCTTC. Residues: CASSGSGKIQQFF.

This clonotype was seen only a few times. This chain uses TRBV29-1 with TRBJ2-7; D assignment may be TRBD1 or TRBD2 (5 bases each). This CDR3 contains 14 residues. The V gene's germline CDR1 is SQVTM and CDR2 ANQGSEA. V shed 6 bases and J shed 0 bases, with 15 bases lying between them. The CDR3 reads CSVAGTLTSYEQYF. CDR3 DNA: TGCAGCGTGGCCGGGACCCTCACCTCCTACGAGCAGTACTTC.